The present entry profiles one T cell receptor beta chain with its context. Its antigen remains unidentified. Base-call qualities are not available, and no considerably larger clone is one nucleotide away. Libraries were built with RACE. Sequencing took place on a NextSeq 500. Library preparation attached unique molecular identifiers to individual cDNA molecules for quantitative, reproducible TCR counting. For every blood RNA sample, sequencing covered both the TCR alpha and TCR beta chains. As for the original processing: A median of roughly 98,000 TCRs per sample was observed, with a range of 23,224 to 690,600. The Decombinator software suite was used to annotate V, J and CDR3 in the TCR reads. To make PS versus PT1 abundance plots, every sample was subsampled to the same number of TCRs (28,000). Expanded TCRs were defined as absent before sensitization and observed at least eight times at the 2-week time point. TCRdb trimmed the raw reads at Q25, called clones with MiXCR and kept productive beta chains. Each entry merges the rows of one CDR3 protein and shows their most common DNA and genes. TCRdb's processing, not the authors', yielded these V and J calls. Within this sample are tens of thousands of distinct CDR3 sequences, with 9.5% to 15% of them counted one time only. The ten largest clonotypes hold 2.4% of the sample.

These data are taken from a study of human T cells and chemical hapten exposure (dated by TCRdb to the early 2020s). For the wider study: For sensitization, 2% DPC in acetone was applied to a roughly 2 cm by roughly 2 cm area of upper inner arm skin. Patch tests used Finn chambers with 0.01% DPC on the upper back, scored after 6 days by International Contact Dermatitis Research Group standards. The study tracked peripheral blood TCR repertoire changes in vivo during primary and secondary sensitization to the hapten diphenylcyclopropenone (DPC) in alopecia patients. Patient blood was sampled pre-sensitization (week 0) and at 2, 6 and about 24 weeks after DPC sensitization. Throughout the study period of roughly 24 weeks, patients also received therapeutic DPC doses to the scalp every week. Most of the patients in the cohort were female, and the cohort covered alopecia areata with under or over 50% scalp involvement, alopecia totalis and alopecia universalis. Approximately 28 alopecia patients gave blood for TCR sequencing at one to four time points (pre-sensitization, 2, 6 and 24 weeks). Libraries were pooled for sequencing, and variation in per-sample TCR yields was attributed mainly to small differences in library volumes within the pool.

Explained via the paper, the time point label denotes: patch test 3, about 24 weeks after DPC sensitization. The treatment or condition label corresponds to: therapeutic diphenylcyclopropenone sensitization with weekly scalp DPC. At each patch-test visit, blood was drawn before the patch test was applied. Patients were considered eligible if aged 18 to 70, diagnosed with alopecia and deemed suitable for DPC therapy, and patients were excluded if pregnant. Total RNA was extracted from unfractionated whole blood that had been collected in Tempus Blood RNA tubes. The CDR3 runs 16 amino acids, cysteine and phenylalanine included. The only DNA kept is the CDR3, 48 bases in frame from the first base. Germline trimming: 6 bases from V, 1 base from J; junction bases outside gene matches: 14. Looking up the germline V gene yields CDR1 SQVTM and CDR2 ANQGSEA. General findings and caveats noted by the study authors: Expanded TCRs formed significantly more large CDR3 similarity clusters than pre-sensitization or healthy control sets, consistent with antigen-driven responses. Patch test score was positively correlated with the number of PT1 expanded TCRs, with significance at thresholds 8, 16 and 32 but not at 4. The number of TCRs above 1 in 1000 frequency did not change with DPC sensitization; there was no evidence of global repertoire structure alterations. After repeated subsampling, changes were observed in the strength of the expansion versus patch-test correlation and in the threshold at which the correlation became significant. Alopecia, a presumed autoimmune disease, was present in all patients, so the immune response of the patients might differ from that of healthy individuals.

The origin of this receptor is a young man with alopecia areata. Some clones in this sample may be carry-over from other donors' samples. This sample comprised whole blood, obtained in connection with sensitization to the hapten diphenylcyclopropenone (DPC). This chain is built from TRBV29-1 and TRBJ1-1; TRBD1 agrees with 7 junctional bases. The CDR3 protein: CSVARGRGTRNTEAFF. In nucleotides, the sequence is TGCAGCGTCGCCAGGGGGAGGGGGACACGGAACACTGAAGCTTTCTTT.